Listed below are T cell receptor beta chains from one sample, sequenced in a study of regulatory T cells in long-lasting Graves disease. Each CDR3 protein is one row after TCRdb ran MiXCR on the multiplex PCR reads. The sample consists of about 540,000 distinct CDR3 sequences, roughly 13% of them appearing once. The same sample was also studied in work on T cells in Graves' hyperthyroidism and ophthalmopathy.

Here the sequenced sample was peripheral blood mononuclear cells (PBMCs), taken at new diagnosis, from a patient treated with antithyroid drugs. These receptors were obtained from a man younger than 40 with Graves disease. CDR3s include the opening cysteine and the closing phenylalanine or tryptophan. Fields, in order: V gene, J gene, clone size, D gene, CDR3 protein, CDR3 DNA. D genes are given only for firm matches. The size entry is marked missing in some rows and otherwise reads once, few, many or a size class.

v_call: TRBV24-1; j_call: TRBJ2-5; clone_size: many; d_call: TRBD1; cdr3_aa: CATSDSDRGPETQYF; cdr3_nt: TGTGCCACCAGTGATTCGGACAGGGGTCCCGAGACCCAGTACTTC
v_call: TRBV3-1; j_call: TRBJ2-7; clone_size: many; d_call: -; cdr3_aa: CASSHSDYEQYF; cdr3_nt: TGTGCCAGCAGCCACTCCGACTACGAGCAGTACTTC
v_call: TRBV2; j_call: TRBJ2-4; clone_size: many; d_call: TRBD1; cdr3_aa: CASLGQGGNIQYF; cdr3_nt: TGTGCCAGCCTAGGACAGGGGGGAAACATTCAGTACTTC
v_call: TRBV28; j_call: TRBJ2-5; clone_size: -; d_call: -; cdr3_aa: CASAISGQETQYF; cdr3_nt: TGTGCCAGCGCAATTAGCGGCCAAGAGACCCAGTACTTC
v_call: TRBV20-1; j_call: TRBJ1-3; clone_size: -; d_call: -; cdr3_aa: CSARDRGRGNTIYF; cdr3_nt: TGCAGTGCTAGAGATCGCGGGAGGGGAAACACCATATATTTT
v_call: TRBV7-9; j_call: TRBJ2-3; clone_size: -; d_call: -; cdr3_aa: CASSGQKYDDTQYF; cdr3_nt: TGTGCCAGCAGTGGACAGAAGTACGATGATACGCAGTATTTT
v_call: TRBV19; j_call: TRBJ2-7; clone_size: -; d_call: -; cdr3_aa: CASSTASTYEQYF; cdr3_nt: TGTGCCAGTAGTACCGCTAGCACCTACGAGCAGTACTTC
v_call: TRBV25-1; j_call: TRBJ2-5; clone_size: many; d_call: -; cdr3_aa: CASSFARRGNQETQYF; cdr3_nt: TGTGCCAGCAGTTTCGCGCGGAGAGGAAACCAGGAGACCCAGTACTTC
v_call: TRBV6-1; j_call: TRBJ2-1; clone_size: many; d_call: -; cdr3_aa: CASSRRVGRVNEQFF; cdr3_nt: TGTGCCAGCAGTCGCCGTGTGGGAAGAGTCAATGAGCAGTTCTTC
v_call: TRBV20-1; j_call: TRBJ2-5; clone_size: many; d_call: -; cdr3_aa: CSARAGDPQETQYF; cdr3_nt: TGCAGTGCTAGAGCCGGGGACCCCCAAGAGACCCAGTACTTC
v_call: TRBV27; j_call: TRBJ2-7; clone_size: many; d_call: -; cdr3_aa: CASSLYGYPSSYEQYF; cdr3_nt: TGTGCCAGCAGTTTATACGGGTACCCCTCGTCCTACGAGCAGTACTTC
v_call: TRBV20-1; j_call: TRBJ2-1; clone_size: -; d_call: -; cdr3_aa: CSAVVKHHEQFF; cdr3_nt: TGCAGTGCGGTAGTGAAGCACCATGAGCAGTTCTTC
v_call: TRBV2; j_call: TRBJ2-5; clone_size: many; d_call: -; cdr3_aa: CASSPGREETQYF; cdr3_nt: TGTGCCAGCTCCCCGGGACGGGAAGAGACCCAGTACTTC
v_call: TRBV28; j_call: TRBJ2-3; clone_size: -; d_call: TRBD2; cdr3_aa: CASSSSSGSRADTQYF; cdr3_nt: TGTGCCAGCAGTTCCTCAAGCGGGAGTCGGGCAGATACGCAGTATTTT
v_call: TRBV12-3/TRBV12-4; j_call: TRBJ2-7; clone_size: many; d_call: TRBD1; cdr3_aa: CASRYDRDEQYF; cdr3_nt: TGTGCCAGCAGATATGACAGGGACGAGCAGTACTTC
v_call: TRBV20-1; j_call: TRBJ2-7; clone_size: -; d_call: TRBD2; cdr3_aa: CSARGLAGDAEQYF; cdr3_nt: TGCAGTGCTAGGGGTCTAGCGGGAGACGCCGAGCAGTACTTC
v_call: TRBV9; j_call: TRBJ2-7; clone_size: few; d_call: -; cdr3_aa: CASSVAADSYEQYF; cdr3_nt: TGTGCCAGCAGCGTAGCGGCGGACTCCTACGAGCAGTACTTC
v_call: TRBV29-1; j_call: TRBJ2-3; clone_size: many; d_call: -; cdr3_aa: CSDHSGKLDTQYF; cdr3_nt: TGCAGCGACCATAGCGGAAAGTTAGATACGCAGTATTTT
v_call: TRBV6-1; j_call: TRBJ1-4; clone_size: many; d_call: TRBD1; cdr3_aa: CASRIRGSVDEKLFF; cdr3_nt: TGTGCCAGCAGAATCAGGGGGAGCGTTGATGAAAAACTGTTTTTT
v_call: TRBV5-1; j_call: TRBJ2-1; clone_size: -; d_call: -; cdr3_aa: CASSFAETRREQFF; cdr3_nt: TGCGCCAGCAGCTTTGCGGAAACCCGGCGGGAGCAGTTCTTC
v_call: TRBV6-1; j_call: TRBJ1-2; clone_size: many; d_call: -; cdr3_aa: CASSETPWDGYTF; cdr3_nt: TGTGCCAGCAGTGAAACCCCTTGGGATGGCTACACCTTC
v_call: TRBV7-2; j_call: TRBJ1-5; clone_size: many; d_call: TRBD1; cdr3_aa: CASSSPGGRSNQPQHF; cdr3_nt: TGTGCCAGCAGCTCCCCAGGGGGCAGGAGCAATCAGCCCCAGCATTTT
v_call: TRBV5-1; j_call: TRBJ1-2; clone_size: many; d_call: -; cdr3_aa: CASSFGTNYGYTF; cdr3_nt: TGCGCCAGCAGCTTCGGGACGAACTATGGCTACACCTTC
v_call: TRBV10-1; j_call: TRBJ2-3; clone_size: -; d_call: TRBD2; cdr3_aa: CASSESGLAGGGTQYF; cdr3_nt: TGCGCCAGCAGTGAGTCGGGACTAGCGGGAGGAGGTACGCAGTATTTT
v_call: TRBV20-1; j_call: TRBJ1-3; clone_size: -; d_call: -; cdr3_aa: CSAGTSGGNTIYF; cdr3_nt: TGCAGTGCTGGGACGTCGGGTGGAAACACCATATATTTT
v_call: TRBV5-1; j_call: TRBJ2-2; clone_size: -; d_call: -; cdr3_aa: CASSLVSTGELFF; cdr3_nt: TGCGCCAGCAGCTTGGTATCCACCGGGGAGCTGTTTTTT
v_call: TRBV10-3; j_call: TRBJ2-7; clone_size: many; d_call: TRBD1; cdr3_aa: CAISEVGQGHEQYF; cdr3_nt: TGTGCCATCAGTGAGGTAGGACAGGGGCACGAGCAGTACTTC
v_call: TRBV29-1; j_call: TRBJ2-7; clone_size: many; d_call: -; cdr3_aa: CSAARGSSYEQYF; cdr3_nt: TGCAGCGCTGCGAGGGGTAGCTCCTACGAGCAGTACTTC
v_call: TRBV20-1; j_call: TRBJ1-2; clone_size: -; d_call: TRBD1; cdr3_aa: CSATVGQGRYGYTF; cdr3_nt: TGCAGTGCTACGGTGGGACAGGGTAGATATGGCTACACCTTC
v_call: TRBV7-9; j_call: TRBJ2-5; clone_size: many; d_call: -; cdr3_aa: CASSPPDRFQETQYF; cdr3_nt: TGTGCCAGCAGCCCCCCCGACAGGTTCCAAGAGACCCAGTACTTC
v_call: TRBV2; j_call: TRBJ2-2; clone_size: -; d_call: -; cdr3_aa: CASQGRAANTGELFF; cdr3_nt: TGTGCCAGTCAAGGACGGGCGGCGAACACCGGGGAGCTGTTTTTT
v_call: TRBV4-1; j_call: TRBJ2-3; clone_size: -; d_call: -; cdr3_aa: CASSPGPVSTDTQYF; cdr3_nt: TGCGCCAGCAGCCCAGGGCCGGTTAGCACAGATACGCAGTATTTT
v_call: TRBV2; j_call: TRBJ2-5; clone_size: many; d_call: TRBD2; cdr3_aa: CASTQGLAGFQETQYF; cdr3_nt: TGTGCCAGCACCCAAGGGCTAGCGGGATTCCAAGAGACCCAGTACTTC
v_call: TRBV10-1; j_call: TRBJ1-3; clone_size: -; d_call: -; cdr3_aa: CAAASGWLEEDTIYF; cdr3_nt: TGCGCCGCCGCTAGCGGGTGGCTGGAAGAAGACACCATATATTTT
v_call: TRBV15; j_call: TRBJ2-3; clone_size: -; d_call: TRBD2; cdr3_aa: CATSPRGREKDTQYF; cdr3_nt: TGTGCCACCAGCCCTCGGGGGAGGGAGAAAGATACGCAGTATTTT
v_call: TRBV6-1; j_call: TRBJ1-1; clone_size: many; d_call: -; cdr3_aa: CATFRGDLNTEAFF; cdr3_nt: TGTGCCACCTTTAGAGGGGATTTGAACACTGAAGCTTTCTTT
v_call: TRBV18; j_call: TRBJ1-1; clone_size: many; d_call: TRBD1; cdr3_aa: CASSPTGASEAFF; cdr3_nt: TGTGCCAGCTCACCTACAGGGGCCTCTGAAGCTTTCTTT